This entry lists 12 T cell receptor beta chains sequenced from one sample in a study of T-cell reconstitution after alpha-beta-depleted transplantation in children. Unique molecular identifiers tagged the TCRbeta library. Via MiXCR, TCRdb re-called the PCR reads, giving one row per CDR3 protein. The sample carries some 290,000 distinct CDR3 sequences, approximately 20% recorded once. The specimen was PBMCs, mostly from graft donor cells, collected 180 days after TCRalphabeta/CD19-depleted stem cell transplant. These receptors came from a male patient aged 10-17 years who had a stem cell transplant for acute lymphoblastic leukemia, so the T cells may come from the graft donor.

This clonotype was found once. The chain recombines TRBV13 with TRBJ2-2, with a weak D call TRBD2 (5 bases). CDR3 length: 16 amino acids. Germline assignment: CDR1 PRHDT and CDR2 FYEKMQ (reference sequence). V was trimmed by 6 bases and J by 4 bases, leaving 18 bases between them. The DNA of the CDR3 is TGTGCCAGCAGACTCGTGGCGCTAGCAATCACCGGGGAGCTGTTTTTT. The encoded protein is CASRLVALAITGELFF. The full variable domain, its missing parts supplied by reference TRBV13 and TRBJ2-2, is AAGVIQSPRHLIKEKRETATLKCYPIPRHDTVYWYQQGPGQDPQFLISFYEKMQSDKGSIPDRFSAQQFSDYHSELNMSSLELGDSALYFCASRLVALAITGELFFGEGSRLTVL.

The chain employs TRBV10-3 and TRBJ2-7; D gene unclear. V was trimmed by 2 bases and J by 4 bases, leaving 3 bases between them. CDR1 is ENHRY, CDR2 SYGVKD, per germline. This CDR3 is 11 amino acids long. CDR3 residues: CAISETYEQYF. In nucleotides, the CDR3 is TGTGCCATCAGTGAGACTTACGAGCAGTACTTC.

The table lists this clonotype with a few counts. The chain is built from TRBV5-1 and TRBJ1-1; D might be TRBD1 (6 bases). This CDR3 is 14 amino acids long. The germline CDR1 and CDR2 sequences are SGHRS and YFSETQ. With 5 bases removed from V and 0 bases from J, the gap between germline ends came to 11 bases. This chain's CDR3 is CASRPDRLNTEAFF. The CDR3 bases are TGCGCCAGCAGACCGGACAGATTGAACACTGAAGCTTTCTTT.

The genes are TRBV5-1 and TRBJ2-3; 7 nucleotides line up with TRBD2. In germline, CDR1 is SGHRS, CDR2 YFSETQ. This CDR3 comprises 15 residues. Trimming at V came to 4 bases and at J to 5 bases, leaving 10 bases not matched to a gene. The CDR3, as DNA: TGCGCCAGCAGCGGTGGACTAGTATCCAGAGATACGCAGTATTTT. Encoded protein: CASSGGLVSRDTQYF.

This sequence joins TRBV7-2 and TRBJ2-5, with D perhaps matching TRBD1 or TRBD2 (5 bases each). Germline CDR1 is SGHTA and CDR2 is FQGNSA. The CDR3 totals 14 residues. V was clipped by 0 bases and J by 0 bases, with 5 bases between them. The CDR3 DNA reads TGTGCCAGCAGCTTAGCGGGGGACCAAGAGACCCAGTACTTC. Translation: CASSLAGDQETQYF.

This clonotype appeared many times. The V and J genes are TRBV5-1 and TRBJ2-5; D gene ambiguous. Germline loops: CDR1 SGHRS, CDR2 YFSETQ. The length of the CDR3 is 12 residues. V dropped 0 bases and J dropped 5 bases, with 5 bases sitting between them. The DNA of the CDR3 is TGCGCCAGCAGCTTGGGGATGGAGACCCAGTACTTC. Translation: CASSLGMETQYF.

This clonotype was observed a handful of times. The genes are TRBV7-2 and TRBJ2-3; TRBD2 aligns across 7 bases. This CDR3 has 16 amino acids. Germline V gives CDR1 SGHTA, CDR2 FQGNSA. J lost 0 bases, V lost 4 bases, and 7 bases had no gene match. CDR3 region: CASSWTSSASTDTQYF. The CDR3 coding sequence is TGTGCCAGCAGCTGGACTAGTTCAGCTAGCACAGATACGCAGTATTTT.

This clonotype turned up a few times. V and J are TRBV2 and TRBJ2-5, with D possibly TRBD2 on 6 matching bases. Deletions cut 4 bases from V and 5 bases from J, with 14 bases between. The length of the CDR3 is 14 residues. The germline CDR1 and CDR2 sequences are SNHLY and FYNNEI. The CDR3 DNA is TGTGCCAGCAGTGGTGGCGGGATGACGGAGACCCAGTACTTC. It yields the protein CASSGGGMTETQYF.

This clonotype was seen only a few times. DNA of the CDR3: TGTGCCAGCAGCTTAGTTCAACAGGGGATAGGCAATGAGCAGTTCTTC. It codes for CASSLVQQGIGNEQFF. The chain links TRBV7-6 to TRBJ2-1; TRBD1 aligns across 7 bases. The CDR3 is 16 residues long. Trimming at V came to 1 base and at J to 6 bases, leaving 9 bases not matched to a gene. Germline values: CDR1 SGHVS, CDR2 FNYEAQ.

This clonotype showed up just once. The CDR3 nucleotides are TGTGCCAGCAGTCGCCAAGGACTAGCGGGTTACAATGAGCAGTTCTTC. This encodes CASSRQGLAGYNEQFF. The chain employs TRBV7-2 and TRBJ2-1; 11 bases agree with TRBD2. This CDR3 has 16 residues. Per the germline V gene, CDR1 is SGHTA and CDR2 is FQGNSA. The J segment lost 4 bases and the V segment lost 6 bases, leaving 8 bases of the junction unmatched.

In its sample, this clonotype was seen a few times. The junction does not match germline at one end; this may be a read error. This rearrangement joins TRBV10-3 to TRBJ2-4; D is ambiguous. Germline-derived CDR1 and CDR2 are ENHRY and SYGVKD. The CDR3 consists of 12 residues. This CDR3 is CAIRGARETLVF. CDR3 DNA sequence: TGTGCCATCCGCGGAGCGCGAGAAACCTTAGTCTTC.

This clonotype was found many times. The chain joins TRBV29-1 to TRBJ2-7, with D possibly matching TRBD1 (7 bases). From germline, CDR1 is SQVTM and CDR2 ANQGSEA. V lost 7 bases to trimming and J lost 6 bases, with 22 bases between them. The CDR3 runs to 14 residues. CDR3: CSARHSSGGIEQYF. The CDR3 bases are TGCAGCGCCCGTCACAGCTCAGGGGGGATCGAGCAGTACTTC.